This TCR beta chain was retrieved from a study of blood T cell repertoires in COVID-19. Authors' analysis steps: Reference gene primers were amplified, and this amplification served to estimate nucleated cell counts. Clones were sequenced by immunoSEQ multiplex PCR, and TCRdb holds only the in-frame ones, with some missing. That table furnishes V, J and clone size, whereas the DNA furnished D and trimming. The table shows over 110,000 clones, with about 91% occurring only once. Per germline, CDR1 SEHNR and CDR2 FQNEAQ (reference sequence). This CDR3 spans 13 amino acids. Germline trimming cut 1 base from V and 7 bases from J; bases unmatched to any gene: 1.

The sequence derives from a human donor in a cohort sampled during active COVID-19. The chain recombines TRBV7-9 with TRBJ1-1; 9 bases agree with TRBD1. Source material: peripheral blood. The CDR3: CASSLETGGEAFF. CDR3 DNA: TGTGCCAGCAGCTTAGAGACAGGGGGTGAAGCTTTCTTT. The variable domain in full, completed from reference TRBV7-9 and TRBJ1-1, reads DTGVSQNPRHKITKRGQNVTFRCDPISEHNRLYWYRQTLGQGPEFLTYFQNEAQLEKSRLLSDRFSAERPKGSFSTLEIQRTEQGDSAMYLCASSLETGGEAFFGQGTRLTVV.